These 2 T cell receptor beta chains came from one sample sequenced in a study of blood T cell repertoires in COVID-19. The repertoire was sequenced with immunoSEQ multiplex PCR; TCRdb's copy has only in-frame clones and lacks some. The data show 130,000 to 150,000 clones, 84% seen once. The sample taken for sequencing was peripheral blood. Source of these receptors: a man in his sixties with active or convalescent COVID-19.

CDR3 region: CASSFTEISERYTF. The DNA for the CDR3 is TGTGCCAGCAGCTTTACGGAAATTTCGGAGCGCTACACCTTC. This sequence joins TRBV7-2 and TRBJ1-2; D gene unclear. Germline V gene sequence: CDR1 SGHTA, CDR2 FQGNSA. The ends were cut back, 3 bases at V and 9 bases at J, with 17 bases in the middle. This CDR3 is built from 14 residues.

This CDR3 is CATTDRSSYNEQFF. The CDR3 DNA reads as TGTGCCACTACGGACAGGAGCTCCTACAATGAGCAGTTCTTC. The chain combines TRBV5-8 with TRBJ2-1; 7 positions match TRBD1. Per the germline V gene, CDR1 is SGHTS and CDR2 is YDEGEE. The CDR3 covers 14 residues. The J segment lost 0 bases and the V segment lost 9 bases, leaving 6 bases of the junction unmatched.